Listed here are 2 T cell receptor beta chains from one sample, sequenced in a study of blood T cells in healthy people across ages. A sample-barcoded 5' primer and a J-beta primer mix were used in a second PCR of roughly 6 to 12 cycles. TCRdb reprocessed the 5' RACE reads with MiXCR, giving one entry per CDR3 protein. The sample yields about 1.5 million distinct CDR3 sequences, roughly 43% seen once. The source material was blood. The receptors derive from a woman under 30 in good health.

The V and J genes are TRBV29-1 and TRBJ2-5, with D perhaps TRBD2 (5 bases). This CDR3 is built from 12 residues. Trimming took 5 bases from V and 11 from J, leaving 18 bases between them. The germline gives CDR1 SQVTM, CDR2 ANQGSEA. The CDR3 sequence is CSVTISGREQYF. The CDR3 DNA sequence: TGCAGCGTTACGATCTCGGGGAGAGAGCAGTACTTC.

This clonotype was detected only a few times. The V gene is TRBV6-6, the J gene TRBJ1-2; 7 bases are shared with TRBD1. This CDR3 region has 14 residues. The germline V gene encodes CDR1 MNHNY and CDR2 SVGAGI (reference sequence). The V and J ends lost 5 bases and 4 bases, in that order; junction bases with no gene match: 7. The CDR3 DNA sequence: TGTGCCAGCAGTACCACCGACAGGGCCTATGGCTACACCTTC. Its protein product is CASSTTDRAYGYTF.